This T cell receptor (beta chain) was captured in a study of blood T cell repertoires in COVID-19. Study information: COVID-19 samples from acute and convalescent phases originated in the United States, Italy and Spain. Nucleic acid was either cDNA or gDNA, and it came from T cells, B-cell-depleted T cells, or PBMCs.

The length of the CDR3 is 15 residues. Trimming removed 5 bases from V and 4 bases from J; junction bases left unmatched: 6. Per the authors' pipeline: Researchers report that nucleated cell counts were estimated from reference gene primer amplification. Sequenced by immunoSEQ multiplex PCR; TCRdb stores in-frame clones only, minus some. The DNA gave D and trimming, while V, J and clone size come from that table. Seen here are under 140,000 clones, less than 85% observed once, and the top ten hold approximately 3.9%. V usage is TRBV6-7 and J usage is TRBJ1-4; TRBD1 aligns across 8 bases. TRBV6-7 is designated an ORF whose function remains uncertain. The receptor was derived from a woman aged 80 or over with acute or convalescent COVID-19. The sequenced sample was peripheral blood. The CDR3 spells CASSPPTGGNEKLFF. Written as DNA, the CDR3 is TGTGCCAGCAGTCCGCCTACAGGGGGTAATGAAAAACTGTTTTTT.